This is a list of T cell receptor beta chains from one sample in a study of cytomegalovirus exposure and HLA in healthy donors. The method was immunoSEQ multiplex PCR; TCRdb's version includes in-frame clones alone and lacks a portion of them. The table lists approximately 180,000 clones, roughly 79% of them singletons. Sequencing input: PBMCs. These receptors came from a male donor in good health and CMV-seronegative. Both conserved end residues are part of each CDR3. The order of the fields is V gene, clone size, D gene, J gene, CDR3 DNA, CDR3 protein. The D gene is left open where the match is weak. Clone size, where shown, is once, few, many, or a class for clones that have expanded.

>TRBV7-2|.|.|TRBJ2-1
TGTGCCAGCAGCTCCTTTGAGATGCCCTACAATGAGCAGTTCTTC
CASSSFEMPYNEQFF
>TRBV18|.|TRBD2|TRBJ2-1
TGTGCCAGCTCCCGAGCGGGAGGGTTTGACAATGAGCAGTTCTTC
CASSRAGGFDNEQFF
>TRBV28|.|TRBD2|TRBJ2-1
TGTGCCACCTCGGGACTAGCGGTTTACAATGAGCAGTTCTTC
CATSGLAVYNEQFF
>TRBV6-6|.|.|TRBJ1-3
TGTGCCAGCACCCTATTGAGGTCAAGCTCTGGAAACACCATATATTTT
CASTLLRSSSGNTIYF
>TRBV11-2|.|.|TRBJ1-5
TGTGCCAGCAGCTTAGGTCTGAGGAGCAATCAGCCCCAGCATTTT
CASSLGLRSNQPQHF
>TRBV6-5|.|.|TRBJ2-7
TGTGCCAGCAGCCTAAACCCTTGGTTTACCTACGAGCAGTACTTC
CASSLNPWFTYEQYF
>TRBV6-5|.|.|TRBJ1-1
TGTGCCAGCAGTTACTCGCGGGGGGGGAACACTGAAGCTTTCTTT
CASSYSRGGNTEAFF
>TRBV5-1|.|TRBD1|TRBJ2-3
TGCGCCAGCAGCTCAACAGGGGCCCGTACAGATACGCAGTATTTT
CASSSTGARTDTQYF
>TRBV2|.|TRBD2|TRBJ2-3
TGTGCCAGCAGTTGGTCAAGCGGGAGTGTCACAGATACGCAGTATTTT
CASSWSSGSVTDTQYF
>TRBV7-9|few|.|TRBJ1-1
TGTGCCAGCAGCTTAGTAAGCAAGAACACTGAAGCTTTCTTT
CASSLVSKNTEAFF
>TRBV25-1|.|TRBD1|TRBJ1-2
TGTGCCAGCAGTGGGGACAGGATTTATGGCTACACCTTC
CASSGDRIYGYTF
>TRBV4-3|few|.|TRBJ2-2
TGCGCCAGCAGCCAAGAAAGGGCAGGGTCGAACACCGGGGAGCTGTTTTTT
CASSQERAGSNTGELFF
>TRBV25-1|.|TRBD1|TRBJ1-5
TGTGCCAGCAGTGGGACAGGGGTTCTCGCGCCCCAGCATTTT
CASSGTGVLAPQHF
>TRBV6-6|.|.|TRBJ2-5
TGTGCCAGCAGTTACTCGACAGGGGAGGGAGAGACCCAGTACTTC
CASSYSTGEGETQYF
>TRBV11-2|.|TRBD2|TRBJ2-7
TGTGCCACGCCTAGCGGTACCTCCTACGAGCAGTACTTC
CATPSGTSYEQYF
>TRBV7-2|few|.|TRBJ1-4
TGTGCCAGCAGCTTAGCGCTGGGGGCGGATGAAAAACTGTTTTTT
CASSLALGADEKLFF
>TRBV5-5|.|.|TRBJ2-4
TGTGCCAGCAGCTTGTATTTGAGGGGGGGCGAGGACATTCAGTACTTC
CASSLYLRGGEDIQYF
>TRBV5-6|.|.|TRBJ1-6
TGTGCCAGCAGCCAGGGAACGTTCGTTTCACCCCTCCACTTT
CASSQGTFVSPLHF
>TRBV6-5|.|TRBD1|TRBJ1-6
TGTGCCAGCAGTTACTCGATAGGGGGCTCTTCACCCCTCCACTTT
CASSYSIGGSSPLHF
>TRBV5-4|.|.|TRBJ1-6
TGTGCCAGCAGCGAGCTCTCCTATAATTCACCCCTCCACTTT
CASSELSYNSPLHF
>TRBV28|.|.|TRBJ2-3
TGTGCCAGCAGTTTATATCAAGATACGCAGTATTTT
CASSLYQDTQYF
>TRBV10-3|once|.|TRBJ2-6
TGTGCCATGACAGGCTCTGGGGCCAACGTCCTGACTTTC
CAMTGSGANVLTF
>TRBV10-3|few|.|TRBJ1-2
TGTGCCATCAACCCGGACAACGGCTATGGCTACACCTTC
CAINPDNGYGYTF
>TRBV28|few|.|TRBJ1-5
TGTGCCAGCAGTTTACGGGGAAGGCAGCCCAATCAGCCCCAGCATTTT
CASSLRGRQPNQPQHF
>TRBV5-1|.|TRBD1|TRBJ2-3
TGCGCCAGCAGCTTGTTCCGGGACAGGGCGACAGATACGCAGTATTTT
CASSLFRDRATDTQYF
>TRBV4-1|.|.|TRBJ2-1
TGCGCCAGCAGCCAAGATCACCCCCGGCAAGGCGGGAACAATGAGCAGTTCTTC
CASSQDHPRQGGNNEQFF
>TRBV6-1|once|TRBD1|TRBJ2-1
TGTGCCAGCAGTGATGGGACAGGGGGAAGTGGCCGGACGATCTTC
CASSDGTGGSGRTIF
>TRBV5-1|.|TRBD1|TRBJ1-1
TGCGCCAGCAGTTGGACAGGGCAGAAGAACACTGAAGCTTTCTTT
CASSWTGQKNTEAFF
>TRBV19|few|TRBD2|TRBJ2-7
TGTGCCAGTAGTACCGGACGGGGGGGGACGTCCTACGAGCAGTACTTC
CASSTGRGGTSYEQYF
>TRBV4-2|.|.|TRBJ1-5
TGTGCCAGCAGCCAAGTAGGGGGGGACCCTAGCAATCAGCCCCAGCATTTT
CASSQVGGDPSNQPQHF
>TRBV12-5|.|.|TRBJ1-1
TGTGCTAGTGGTGACGGCGGGGCAGGGCTCAACACTGAAGCTTTCTTT
CASGDGGAGLNTEAFF
>TRBV6-5|.|.|TRBJ2-7
TGTGCCAGCAGTTCACAGGGGGGGCCCTACGAGCAGTACTTC
CASSSQGGPYEQYF
>TRBV6-5|.|.|TRBJ1-5
TGTGCCAGCAGTTACTCTCGGGAACAGCCCCAGCATTTT
CASSYSREQPQHF
>TRBV28|.|.|TRBJ1-3
TGTGCCAGCAGTTTAACGGGGGCTGGAAACACCATATATTTT
CASSLTGAGNTIYF